Shown below are 9 T cell receptor beta chains from a single sample sequenced in a study of cytomegalovirus exposure and HLA in healthy donors. With 60 Vbeta and 13 Jbeta primers, the PCR was carried out. The assay was immunoSEQ multiplex PCR, and TCRdb's table has in-frame clones only and misses some. The sample shows about 110,000 clones, 60% to 85% of them seen only once. The source material was PBMCs. The receptors derive from a male donor in good health and CMV-seropositive.

CDR3 DNA sequence: TGCAGCGTTGAACCAAGCCCCAAGATCACCCAGTACTTC. This encodes CSVEPSPKITQYF. V usage is TRBV29-1 and J usage is TRBJ2-5; D remains ambiguous. This CDR3 has 13 residues. CDR1 SQVTM and CDR2 ANQGSEA come from the germline V gene. The V end was cut by 2 bases, the J end by 8 bases, with 15 bases between.

The V call is TRBV19, the J call TRBJ2-1; D unclear. V shed 1 base and J shed 0 bases, with 4 bases lying between them. Germline V lookup: CDR1 LNHDA, CDR2 SQIVND (reference sequence). The CDR3 loop spans 14 amino acids. CDR3 loop: CASSIGSSYNEQFF. In DNA, the CDR3 is TGTGCCAGTAGTATAGGTAGCTCCTACAATGAGCAGTTCTTC. Based on the CDR3 plus reference TRBV19 and TRBJ2-1, the full variable domain is DGGITQSPKYLFRKEGQNVTLSCEQNLNHDAMYWYRQDPGQGLRLIYYSQIVNDFQKGDIAEGYSVSREKKESFPLTVTSAQKNPTAFYLCASSIGSSYNEQFFGPGTRLTVL.

In its sample, this clone was seen once. V usage is TRBV7-9 and J usage is TRBJ1-2; a weak D match, TRBD1 (5 bases). Per the germline V gene, CDR1 is SEHNR and CDR2 is FQNEAQ (reference sequence). This CDR3 region has 16 residues. The V end was cut by 2 bases, the J end by 5 bases, with 18 bases between. CDR3 nucleotide sequence: TGTGCCAGCAGCTTACCTCCGGGACTGGGAGCGTATGGCTACACCTTC. This sequence encodes CASSLPPGLGAYGYTF.

V and J are TRBV6-5 and TRBJ2-7; TRBD1 aligns across 8 bases. Germline assignment: CDR1 MNHEY and CDR2 SVGAGI. V shed 11 bases and J 6 bases; nucleotides not matched to a gene: 9. The length of the CDR3 is 12 residues. CDR3 nucleotide sequence: TGTGCCGTAAACTCAGGGGGCCGCGAGCAGTACTTC. Translating it yields CAVNSGGREQYF.

The V and J genes are TRBV27 and TRBJ2-7; maybe TRBD1 (6 bases). The CDR3 extends over 14 amino acids. Trimming cost V 5 bases and J 3 bases, with 14 bases left between them. Germline lookup yields CDR1 MNHEY and CDR2 SMNVEV (reference sequence). This CDR3 is CASSNGGRLYEQYF. The CDR3 DNA reads TGTGCCAGCAGTAATGGGGGCCGACTCTACGAGCAGTACTTC.

The CDR3 protein is CASSAASGRIYEQYF. In DNA, the CDR3 is TGTGCCAGTAGTGCCGCTAGCGGGAGAATCTACGAGCAGTACTTC. The chain has TRBV19 and TRBJ2-7; 10 bases align to TRBD2. Trimming took 5 bases from V and 3 from J; bases not matched to a gene: 7. The length of the CDR3 is 15 residues. CDR1 and CDR2 from the germline V gene are LNHDA and SQIVND (reference sequence).

The genes are TRBV10-2 and TRBJ1-2; D perhaps matches TRBD1 (5 bases). Trimming took 0 bases from V and 6 from J, leaving 11 bases between them. From germline, CDR1 is WSHSY and CDR2 SAAADI. CDR3 length equals 14 residues. DNA of the CDR3: TGCGCCAGCAGTGAGTCGATAAGGGGTGATGGCTACACCTTC. It yields the protein CASSESIRGDGYTF.

The CDR3 nucleotides are TGTGCCAGCAGCCCGAGCGGGGTAAGCTCCTACGAGCAGTACTTC. As protein: CASSPSGVSSYEQYF. The chain couples TRBV7-2 to TRBJ2-7; TRBD2 matches at 7 bases. The length of the CDR3 is 15 residues. With 5 bases clipped from V and 0 bases from J, the junction kept 7 bases outside the gene matches. Germline values: CDR1 SGHTA, CDR2 FQGNSA.

The J gene is TRBJ2-2, the V gene TRBV28; 7 positions agree with TRBD2. The V and J ends lost 7 bases and 0 bases, in that order; junction bases with no gene match: 8. Germline loops: CDR1 MDHEN, CDR2 SYDVKM. The CDR3 length is 16 residues. DNA of the CDR3: TGTGCCAGCACTCGCCAGGGAGGGTCGAACACCGGGGAGCTGTTTTTT. Amino acid sequence: CASTRQGGSNTGELFF. The variable domain in full, with the rest retrieved from reference TRBV28 and TRBJ2-2, is DVKVTQSSRYLVKRTGEKVFLECVQDMDHENMFWYRQDPGLGLRLIYFSYDVKMKEKGDIPEGYSVSREKKERFSLILESASTNQTSMYLCASTRQGGSNTGELFFGEGSRLTVL.